The 3 T cell receptor beta chains given below trace back to one sample, sequenced in a study of T-cell reconstitution after alpha-beta-depleted transplantation in children. Library preparation (for TCRbeta) was performed with unique molecular identifiers. MiXCR, run by TCRdb on the PCR reads, gives a single entry per CDR3 protein. The data hold about 500,000 distinct CDR3 sequences, with approximately 32% observed a single time. This specimen was PBMCs from the stem cell graft donor, taken from the stem cell graft. The receptor source for this set is a human donor who donated a stem cell graft to a child with aplastic anemia.

This clonotype was seen a few times. The chain couples TRBV11-2 to TRBJ1-4; perhaps TRBD1 as D (6 bases). CDR1 and CDR2 (germline): SGHAT, FQNNGV. The V gene lost 7 bases and the J gene lost 5 bases, with 11 bases spanning the gap. The CDR3 loop spans 13 amino acids. The CDR3 bases are TGTGCCAGCATCGGACAGAGAAATGAAAAACTGTTTTTT. Its protein product is CASIGQRNEKLFF.

This chain uses TRBV7-9 with TRBJ1-1; D is ambiguous. Germline V gene data show CDR1 as SEHNR and CDR2 as FQNEAQ (reference sequence). CDR3 size: 14 residues. V was pared by 4 bases and J by 6 bases, with 15 bases between. The CDR3 nucleotides read TGTGCCAGCAGCTACCCGGCCGCCACTTCTGAAGCTTTCTTT. Its translation: CASSYPAATSEAFF.

The V gene is TRBV20-1, the J gene TRBJ2-4; the D is unclear. Germline-derived CDR1 and CDR2 are DFQATT and SNEGSKA (reference sequence). The CDR3 runs to 14 residues. With 5 bases removed from V and 3 bases from J, the gap between germline ends came to 14 bases. The CDR3: CSAPRLSNKNIQYF. For the CDR3, the DNA is TGCAGTGCTCCTCGGCTTAGCAACAAAAACATTCAGTACTTC.